These 13 T cell receptor beta chains share one sample of origin, sequenced in a study of blood T cell repertoires in COVID-19. The method was immunoSEQ multiplex PCR; TCRdb's version includes in-frame clones alone and lacks a portion of them. Among 100,000 to 120,000 clones listed, under 80% were seen once. Sequenced input: peripheral blood. These receptors were obtained from a woman aged 70-85 years with acute or convalescent COVID-19.

For the CDR3, the DNA is TGTGCCAGTAGTATAGACACGAGCCGCAATGAGCAGTTCTTC. It codes for CASSIDTSRNEQFF. V usage is TRBV19 and J usage is TRBJ2-1; no firm D call. CDR1 is LNHDA, CDR2 SQIVND, per germline (reference sequence). Deletions cut 0 bases from V and 6 bases from J, with 9 bases between. The CDR3 extends over 14 amino acids.

The chain employs TRBV5-4 and TRBJ2-3; possibly TRBD1 for D (5 bases). CDR1 is SGHNT and CDR2 is YYREEE in the germline V gene (reference sequence). The CDR3 runs 16 residues. Trimming cost V 4 bases and J 2 bases, with 17 bases left between them. CDR3 loop: CASSAPRQKNTDTQYF. DNA for the CDR3: TGTGCCAGCAGCGCCCCTAGACAGAAGAACACAGATACGCAGTATTTT.

This rearrangement joins TRBV4-1 to TRBJ2-2; TRBD2 matches 12 bases. CDR1 is MGHRA and CDR2 is YSYEKL in the germline V gene. The CDR3 has 19 amino acids. The J segment lost 0 bases and the V segment lost 0 bases, leaving 5 bases of the junction unmatched. Written as DNA, the CDR3 is TGCGCCAGCAGCCAAGAGGGACTAGCGGGTAGAGCGAACACCGGGGAGCTGTTTTTT. Translating gives CASSQEGLAGRANTGELFF.

This sequence joins TRBV29-1 and TRBJ1-2; the match to TRBD1 covers 10 bases. V lost 8 bases to trimming and J lost 6 bases; unmatched junction nucleotides: 18. The CDR3 covers 16 residues. In germline, CDR1 is SQVTM, CDR2 ANQGSEA. CDR3 DNA sequence: TGCAGCTTTTTTACTGTCCCGGGACAGGGGAAGAATGGCTACACCTTC. It encodes CSFFTVPGQGKNGYTF.

V and J are TRBV19 and TRBJ1-5; 8 positions match TRBD1. J lost 4 bases, V lost 5 bases, and 4 bases had no gene match. CDR3 length: 14 residues. Germline lookup yields CDR1 LNHDA and CDR2 SQIVND (reference sequence). CDR3 bases: TGTGCCAGTAGTGTGACAGGGGCAAATCAGCCCCAGCATTTT. Its translation: CASSVTGANQPQHF.

The chain carries TRBV24-1 and TRBJ2-3, with 12 bases matching TRBD1. CDR3 size: 16 residues. Germline V gene data show CDR1 as KGHDR and CDR2 as SFDVKD. V shed 2 bases and J 6 bases; nucleotides not matched to a gene: 5. CDR3 DNA: TGTGCCACCAGTGATTCGGGACAGGGGGCCGGTGATACGCAGTATTTT. Its translation is CATSDSGQGAGDTQYF.

This clone has only a few counts. V usage is TRBV6-6 and J usage is TRBJ1-5; 11 nucleotides align to TRBD1. CDR1 and CDR2 from the germline V gene are MNHNY and SVGAGI (reference sequence). V dropped 5 bases and J dropped 7; count of bases not matched to a gene: 10. This CDR3 is built from 16 residues. The CDR3 spells CASSTRTGGAQQPQHF. The CDR3 DNA reads TGTGCCAGCAGTACCAGGACAGGGGGCGCGCAGCAGCCCCAGCATTTT.

This chain joins TRBV2 and TRBJ1-2; TRBD1 aligns across 7 bases. CDR3 length: 13 amino acids. Unmatched junction bases numbered 4, after V lost 5 bases and J lost 4 bases. Per the germline V gene, CDR1 is SNHLY and CDR2 is FYNNEI. The DNA of the CDR3 is TGTGCCAGCAGTCCGGACAGGCTCTATGGCTACACCTTC. It is translated as CASSPDRLYGYTF.

The chain joins TRBV3-1 (or the pseudogene TRBV3-2) to TRBJ2-2; D is possibly TRBD2 (5 bases). CDR3 length equals 13 residues. V dropped 4 bases and J dropped 5 bases, with 8 bases sitting between them. Germline values: CDR1 LGHDT, CDR2 YNNKEL (reference sequence). The CDR3 region has the DNA TGTGCCAGCAGCCCCCGGGGAACCGGGGAGCTGTTTTTT. It is translated as CASSPRGTGELFF.

The chain carries TRBV27 and TRBJ2-7, with 7 bases that match TRBD2. In germline, CDR1 is MNHEY, CDR2 SMNVEV (reference sequence). V lost 3 bases and J lost 3; bases outside the gene matches: 2. The CDR3 sequence is 13 residues long. CDR3 amino acids: CASSFSSGYEQYF. The CDR3 DNA reads TGTGCCAGCAGTTTCTCTAGCGGCTACGAGCAGTACTTC.

The J gene is TRBJ1-1, the V gene TRBV29-1; 11 nucleotides line up with TRBD1. The CDR3 is 16 amino acids. CDR1 is SQVTM and CDR2 is ANQGSEA in the germline V gene. This CDR3 is CSSTGQGASMNTEAFF. CDR3 DNA: TGCAGTTCCACTGGACAGGGGGCCTCTATGAACACTGAAGCTTTCTTT.

The genes are TRBV20-1 and TRBJ1-3; D unclear. V lost 6 bases, J lost 0 bases, and 9 bases lay in between. CDR1 and CDR2 (germline): DFQATT, SNEGSKA (reference sequence). The CDR3 is made up of 13 amino acids. CDR3 protein: CSASTHSGNTIYF. CDR3 DNA: TGCAGTGCCAGTACTCACTCTGGAAACACCATATATTTT.

The chain is built from TRBV27 and TRBJ2-7; 10 bases fit TRBD1. CDR1 and CDR2 from the germline V gene are MNHEY and SMNVEV (reference sequence). The CDR3 extends over 14 amino acids. Unmatched junction bases numbered 7, after V lost 5 bases and J lost 6 bases. The CDR3 coding sequence is TGTGCCAGCAGTCCTGACAGGGGGCGCTTCGAGCAGTACTTC. This translates into CASSPDRGRFEQYF.